This record concerns one TCR beta chain sequence. This sample was included in a study of OX40 agonist ivuxolimab in advanced cancers. Study summary: The treatment was a fully human IgG2 OX40 agonist, ivuxolimab. Each dose-escalation patient presented with hepatocellular carcinoma, melanoma, renal cell or head and neck cancer.

Trimming left V 3 bases short and J 5 bases short, with 1 base between. The germline gives CDR1 SGDLS, CDR2 YYNGEE. The CDR3 spans 10 residues. Measured with immunoSEQ multiplex PCR; TCRdb has only the in-frame clones, and not every one. The repertoire holds about 140,000 clones, with about nine tenths as singletons. At baseline, cycle 4 day 1, and cycle 7 day 1, blood was sampled. This clonotype was sampled from an adult with an advanced solid tumor such as melanoma, head and neck, liver or kidney cancer. The sample consisted of CD4+ or CD8+ T cells sorted from blood, taken in a trial of the OX40 agonist ivuxolimab. The V and J genes are TRBV9 and TRBJ2-3, with D unclear. The CDR3 DNA is TGTGCCAGCAGCGGAGATACGCAGTATTTT. The encoded protein is CASSGDTQYF. The full variable domain, its missing parts supplied by reference TRBV9 and TRBJ2-3, is DSGVTQTPKHLITATGQRVTLRCSPRSGDLSVYWYQQSLDQGLQFLIQYYNGEERAKGNILERFSAQQFPDLHSELNLSSLELGDSALYFCASSGDTQYFGPGTRLTVL.